One and the same sample provided the 9 T cell receptor beta chains below, sequenced in a study of molecular identifiers for immune sequencing clone quantification. TCRdb reprocessed the PCR reads with MiXCR, giving one entry per CDR3 protein. The sample has approximately 680,000 distinct CDR3 sequences, about 25% seen once. What was sequenced was naive CD8+ T cells from blood, with Jurkat cell RNA spiked in. Sample subset: FACS-sorted CD8+CD4-CCR7+CD45RA+ naive T cells. These receptors were collected from a human donor in good health. Some libraries in this study had Jurkat cell RNA spiked in.

This clonotype was seen at least ten times. The gene calls are TRBV5-1 and TRBJ1-5; D is uncertain. This CDR3 has 15 amino acids. V was cut by 0 bases and J by 0 bases, with 7 bases left in between. The V gene's germline CDR1 is SGHRS and CDR2 YFSETQ. CDR3 DNA sequence: TGCGCCAGCAGCTTGGAAGGCTATAGCAATCAGCCCCAGCATTTT. It encodes CASSLEGYSNQPQHF.

Turning to this clonotype: A much bigger clone sits one base away, suggesting this may be a read error. The chain links TRBV7-2 to TRBJ2-5, with no clear D. In germline, CDR1 is SGHTA, CDR2 FQGNSA. The CDR3 runs to 15 residues. CDR3 DNA sequence: TGTGCCAGCAGCTTTTTCGGCGTTGGGCTAGAGACCCAGCACTTC. It yields the protein CASSFFGVGLETQHF.

This clonotype was seen ten or more times. The V and J genes are TRBV6-2 or TRBV6-3 and TRBJ2-7; D is ambiguous. This CDR3 is 14 amino acids long. V lost 2 bases and J 0 bases, leaving 8 bases between the germline ends. Germline loops: CDR1 MNHEY, CDR2 SVGEGT. The CDR3 sequence is CASSYGRNSYEQYF. The CDR3 nucleotides read TGTGCCAGCAGTTACGGACGAAACTCCTACGAGCAGTACTTC.

At least ten counts were recorded for this clonotype. This sequence joins TRBV20-1 and TRBJ2-7; D gene ambiguous. V lost 5 bases to trimming and J lost 2 bases, with 16 bases between them. CDR1 is DFQATT, CDR2 SNEGSKA, per germline (reference sequence). The CDR3 contains 14 residues. The CDR3 DNA is TGCAGTGCTTCGCGATTATCACCCCCCTACGAGCAGTACTTC. Its protein product is CSASRLSPPYEQYF.

This clonotype has only a few counts. This may stem from a read error, because a much larger clone lies one nucleotide away. The chain links TRBV6-1 to TRBJ1-5; D unresolved. CDR3 length equals 16 residues. Per germline, CDR1 MNHNS and CDR2 SASEGT. Trimming removed 0 bases at V and 0 bases at J, with 9 bases between. CDR3 protein: CASSEAVLYSNQPQHF. The CDR3 DNA is TGTGCCAGCAGTGAAGCAGTCCTCTATAGCAATCAGCCCCAGCATTTT.

About this clonotype itself: An end of the junction differs from the germline gene, which may be a read error. The chain is built from TRBV13 and TRBJ1-5; no firm D call. The CDR3 runs 12 residues. The germline V gene encodes CDR1 PRHDT and CDR2 FYEKMQ (reference sequence). The CDR3: CARSFGNQPQHF. The CDR3 bases are TGCGCCCGCAGCTTTGGGAATCAGCCCCAGCATTTT.

This clonotype was found a few times. Here the CDR3 reads CASSLLSWNTGELFF. The CDR3 nucleotides read TGTGCCAGCAGTTTACTCTCCTGGAACACCGGGGAGCTGTTTTTT. The chain carries TRBV27 and TRBJ2-2; no firm D call. CDR1 is MNHEY, CDR2 SMNVEV, per germline (reference sequence). Trimming left V 2 bases short and J 1 base short, with 8 bases between. CDR3 size: 15 residues.

This clonotype was counted at least ten times. This sequence joins TRBV28 and TRBJ2-1; D unresolved. Germline-derived CDR1 and CDR2 are MDHEN and SYDVKM. V was cut by 1 base and J by 10 bases, with 8 bases left in between. This CDR3 has 12 residues. The CDR3 is CASSLFEDEQFF. As DNA, the CDR3 is TGTGCCAGCAGTTTATTCGAAGACGAGCAGTTCTTC.

The chain joins TRBV7-9 to TRBJ2-7; D gene uncertain. Trimming pared 0 bases from V and 0 bases from J, leaving 6 bases between. Looked up from germline, CDR1 is SEHNR and CDR2 is FQNEAQ (reference sequence). The CDR3 covers 14 residues. The chain's CDR3 is CASSLACISYEQYF. CDR3 DNA: TGTGCCAGCAGCTTAGCGTGTATCTCCTACGAGCAGTACTTC. Full variable domain (outside the CDR3, taken from reference TRBV7-9 and TRBJ2-7): DTGVSQNPRHKITKRGQNVTFRCDPISEHNRLYWYRQTLGQGPEFLTYFQNEAQLEKSRLLSDRFSAERPKGSFSTLEIQRTEQGDSAMYLCASSLACISYEQYFGPGTRLTVT.